This paragraph reports one TCR beta chain. The clone's antigen remains unknown. Base qualities are not at hand, and no much larger clone is one base apart. The data derive from a study of blood T cell repertoires in COVID-19 (dated by TCRdb to 2018 to 2021). Turning to the overall study: Collaborator samples came from the United States, Italy and Spain and covered acute and convalescent phases of COVID-19. The prospective study material was composed of cDNA or gDNA derived from T cells, B-cell-depleted T cells, or PBMCs. Deeply sampled blood TCRbeta repertoires from subjects exposed to, actively infected with, or recovered from COVID-19 were included in the dataset. The repertoires were made available in a free public database intended to serve as a resource for research on the immune response to SARS-CoV-2. Samples came from the ongoing ImmuneRACE study (first 160 participants) plus 1,254 subjects from 6 global collaborators. The sample metadata nearly always contained a de-identified subject ID, COVID-19 status, age in years and sex. HLA class I and class II types, where available, came from metadata supplied by the sample provider rather than from assay-based typing.

Here V drops 8 bases and J drops 2 bases, and the junction holds 8 bases not matched to any gene. The CDR3 starts with the cysteine, ends with the phenylalanine, and has 16 residues. Only CDR3 DNA is held: 48 bases, read in frame from base 1. The germline V gene specifies SGHAT as CDR1 and FQNNGV as CDR2. Each collaborating institution followed its own protocols to collect whole blood in K2EDTA tubes. For TCRbeta analysis, collaborators shipped samples as frozen whole blood, isolated PBMCs, or DNA extracted from either of those sample types. The paper as a whole reports these results and caveats: How much clinical and demographic metadata was included differed by source and by participant, and the metadata was provided uncurated.

TCRbeta CDR3 regions were amplified from genomic DNA using the immunoSEQ Assay, a bias-controlled multiplex PCR. In the authors' own workflow: Within the assay, amplification of reference gene primers was used to estimate how many nucleated cells each sample contained. To quantify the absolute abundance of each unique TCRbeta CDR3 rearrangement, sequence reads were collapsed and filtered. For each sample, productive Simpson clonality was calculated as the square root of Simpson's diversity index across productive rearrangements. TCRdb carries this immuneACCESS record with in-frame sequences only. Its versions omit some clonotypes, under half of them owing to an unresolved V gene in the studies checked, with the rest unexplained. The V and J calls and clone size are taken from that table; D and trimming were inferred from the DNA. This sample is represented by some 220,000 clones; roughly 80% of them were singletons. 15% to 20% of the sample rests with the top ten.

The clonotype originates from a woman aged 80 or over with active or convalescent COVID-19. The rearranged chain carries TRBV11-2 and TRBJ2-1; 11 central nucleotides agree with TRBD2. The specimen was peripheral blood. CDR3 reads: CASLTLSGGAYNEQFF. The DNA is as follows: TGTGCCAGCCTCACTCTTAGCGGGGGGGCCTACAATGAGCAGTTCTTC.